This T cell receptor (beta chain) is from a study of early T cells in non-severe SARS-CoV-2 infection. This clonotype showed up just a few times. TCRdb called the 5' RACE reads again in MiXCR, with one record for every CDR3 protein. The sample has about 80,000 distinct CDR3 sequences, around 9.9% seen once. The V and J ends lost 5 bases and 6 bases respectively, with 10 bases between them. The CDR3 contains 13 residues. Germline values: CDR1 SGHTA, CDR2 FQGNSA. Sequencing was performed on whole blood. J is TRBJ2-2 and V is TRBV7-2; unclear D gene. This clonotype originated in an adult who was a healthcare worker with PCR-confirmed SARS-CoV-2 infection or an uninfected control (not recorded which). CDR3 sequence reads: CASSIPGPGELFF. CDR3 in DNA: TGTGCCAGCAGCATTCCTGGTCCCGGGGAGCTGTTTTTT.